This T cell receptor beta chain was sequenced for a study of blood T cells in healthy people across ages (dated by TCRdb to 2014 to 2015). At the level of the whole study: In model experiments, template switching captured about one uniquely barcoded TCR beta cDNA molecule for every two T cells. Donors were grouped into four age groups: young (average roughly 17 years), middle-aged (under 40), aged (roughly 62) and long-lived (about 82). The study analyzed two additional independent replicas of 1 million unique cDNA reads from the same blood draw for two donors, one aged 18 to 30 and one aged 80 or older. To avoid experimental bias, donors of different ages were spread randomly across the sequencing lanes. To track age-related changes in TCR beta repertoire diversity, the study relied on deep sequencing normalized with unique cDNA molecular identifiers.

Libraries were constructed by 5' RACE. TCRdb shows the sequencer as Illumina HiSeq 2500. The second PCR ran for roughly 7 to 11 cycles and used a J-beta primer mix along with a sample-barcoded 5' primer. Each TCR beta cDNA molecule received a unique molecular identifier from a template-switch 5' adaptor carrying 12 random nucleotides. Each sample yielded at least 3 million CDR3-containing paired-end reads. The Mint cDNA synthesis kit, primed by a TRBC-specific oligonucleotide, was used to synthesize first-strand cDNA from all RNA. Following uracil-DNA glycosylase treatment, all cDNA underwent a first 18-cycle PCR with the universal primers M1SS and BC2_uni_R. On the authors' methods: For normalization, 1 million high-quality reads were randomly selected from each sample, with every read carrying a distinct molecular identifier. Reads sharing molecular identifiers were discarded rather than binned into consensus sequences. MiTCR, run with a Q25 quality threshold and the strictest error-elimination algorithm, handled CDR3 identification, clonotype clustering and error correction. A nonparametric unseen species model with Euler transformation was used to estimate lower-bound total TCR beta diversity. Using fastp at Q25 and MiXCR, TCRdb reprocessed the public reads and kept productive beta chains. Rows matching on CDR3 protein sequence are summarized as one entry with the most common DNA and genes. V and J calls and clone size were set by TCRdb, not the authors. Recorded for this sample are some 1.1 million distinct CDR3 sequences; about two fifths of them occurred a single time. About 12% of the sample is held by the ten biggest clonotypes.

What the authors observed across the whole study: Estimates of total diversity from one million sequenced T cells were regarded as lower bounds and underestimates. Donor CMV infection status was unknown, potentially confounding age-related changes in expanded clonotypes. Since profiling was done on bulk unsorted PBMCs, naive and antigen-experienced compartments could not be conclusively compared. Observed TCR beta diversity per million T cells fell roughly linearly with age, and a significant reduction was already apparent by age around 44. A strong correlation was found between observed TCR beta diversity and the percentage of naive T cells measured by flow cytometry. Compared with the aged group, the long-lived group had more naive CD4+ T cells, fewer expanded clones and increased TCR diversity, suggesting age selection.

Trimming removed 3 bases from V and 4 bases from J, leaving 16 bases between the germline ends. From its cysteine to its phenylalanine, the CDR3 spans 16 amino acids. Only CDR3 DNA remains: 48 bases, in frame from the first base. For CDR1 and CDR2, the germline V gene lists MDHEN and SYDVKM. The donors were roughly 39 Caucasian individuals from Russia, aged roughly 6 to 90 years, who were systemically healthy. Each donor gave about 10 milliliters of peripheral blood, drawn into EDTA-treated Vacutainer tubes. Ficoll-Paque density-gradient centrifugation was used to isolate PBMCs, with at least 7 million obtained per sample. Trizol reagent was used to extract total RNA from the PBMCs, yielding at least 6 micrograms per sample. For every donor, an aliquot of PBMCs went through flow cytometry to measure the percentages of naive CD45RAhigh/CD27high T cells. This clonotype was recorded once. Its antigen is still unknown. No much larger clone exists at a distance of one base, and base qualities are not known.

The chain uses TRBV28 and TRBJ1-5; 5 matching bases give a weak D call of TRBD1. The sample comprised blood. This TCR came from a man aged 18-30 years in good health. The CDR3 protein is CASSFEGEGSNQPQHF. The nucleotides are TGTGCCAGCAGTTTTGAAGGGGAAGGGAGTAATCAGCCCCAGCATTTT. The reference TRBV28 and TRBJ1-5 proteins fill in what lies around the CDR3, so the full variable domain reads DVKVTQSSRYLVKRTGEKVFLECVQDMDHENMFWYRQDPGLGLRLIYFSYDVKMKEKGDIPEGYSVSREKKERFSLILESASTNQTSMYLCASSFEGEGSNQPQHFGDGTRLSIL.